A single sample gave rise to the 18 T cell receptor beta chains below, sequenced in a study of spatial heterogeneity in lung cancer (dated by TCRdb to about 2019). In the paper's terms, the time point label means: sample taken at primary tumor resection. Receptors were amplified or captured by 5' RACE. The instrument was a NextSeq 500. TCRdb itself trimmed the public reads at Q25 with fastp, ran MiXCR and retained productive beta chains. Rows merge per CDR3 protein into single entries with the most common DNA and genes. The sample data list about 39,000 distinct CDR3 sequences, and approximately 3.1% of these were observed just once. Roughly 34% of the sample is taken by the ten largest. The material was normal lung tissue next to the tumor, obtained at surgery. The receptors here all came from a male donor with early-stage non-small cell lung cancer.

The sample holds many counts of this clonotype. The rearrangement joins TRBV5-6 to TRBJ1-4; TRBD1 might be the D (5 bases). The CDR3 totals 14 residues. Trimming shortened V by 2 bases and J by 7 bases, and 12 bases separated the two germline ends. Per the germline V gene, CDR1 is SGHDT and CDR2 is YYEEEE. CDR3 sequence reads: CASSLEGPFEKLFF. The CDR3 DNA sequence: TGTGCCAGCAGCTTAGAGGGACCCTTTGAAAAACTGTTTTTT.

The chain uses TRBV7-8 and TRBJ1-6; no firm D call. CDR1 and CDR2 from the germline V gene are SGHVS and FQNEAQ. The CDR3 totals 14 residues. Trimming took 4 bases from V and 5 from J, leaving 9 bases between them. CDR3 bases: TGTGCCAGCAGCTCGGGAGGCGATAATTCACCCCTCCACTTT. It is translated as CASSSGGDNSPLHF.

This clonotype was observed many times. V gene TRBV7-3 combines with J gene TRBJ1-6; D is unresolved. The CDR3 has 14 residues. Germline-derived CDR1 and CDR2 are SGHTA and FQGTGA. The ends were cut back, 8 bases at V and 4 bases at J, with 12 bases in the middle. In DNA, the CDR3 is TGTGCCAGCTCTCGTGGGGAATATAATTCACCCCTCCACTTT. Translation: CASSRGEYNSPLHF. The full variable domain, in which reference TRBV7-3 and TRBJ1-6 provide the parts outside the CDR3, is GAGVSQTPSNKVTEKGKYVELRCDPISGHTALYWYRQSLGQGPEFLIYFQGTGAADDSGLPNDRFFAVRPEGSVSTLKIQRTERGDSAVYLCASSRGEYNSPLHFGNGTRLTVT.

CDR3 nucleotides: TGTGCCAGCAGTGAAGCGGGGGGCACCATTTACGAGCAGTACTTC. Its translation is CASSEAGGTIYEQYF. The rearrangement links TRBV7-8 to TRBJ2-7, with 9 positions matching TRBD2. CDR1 and CDR2 (germline): SGHVS, FQNEAQ. V dropped 6 bases and J dropped 4; count of bases not matched to a gene: 10. The CDR3 has 15 amino acids. Filled out from reference TRBV7-8 and TRBJ2-7, the complete variable domain reads GAGVSQSPRYKVAKRGQDVALRCDPISGHVSLFWYQQALGQGPEFLTYFQNEAQLDKSGLPSDRFFAERPEGSVSTLKIQRTQQEDSAVYLCASSEAGGTIYEQYFGPGTRLTVT.

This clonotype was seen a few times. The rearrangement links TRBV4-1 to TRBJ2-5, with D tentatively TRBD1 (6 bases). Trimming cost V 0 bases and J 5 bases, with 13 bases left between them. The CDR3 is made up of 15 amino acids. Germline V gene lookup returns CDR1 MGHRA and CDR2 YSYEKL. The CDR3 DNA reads TGCGCCAGCAGCCAAGATGGGGGCAACAGGGAGACCCAGTACTTC. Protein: CASSQDGGNRETQYF.

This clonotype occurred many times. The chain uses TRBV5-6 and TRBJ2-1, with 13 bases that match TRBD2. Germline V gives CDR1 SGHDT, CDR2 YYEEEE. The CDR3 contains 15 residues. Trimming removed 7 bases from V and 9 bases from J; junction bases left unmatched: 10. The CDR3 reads CASAHRTSGSREQFF. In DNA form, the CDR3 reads TGTGCCAGCGCCCACCGGACTAGCGGGAGTCGTGAGCAGTTCTTC.

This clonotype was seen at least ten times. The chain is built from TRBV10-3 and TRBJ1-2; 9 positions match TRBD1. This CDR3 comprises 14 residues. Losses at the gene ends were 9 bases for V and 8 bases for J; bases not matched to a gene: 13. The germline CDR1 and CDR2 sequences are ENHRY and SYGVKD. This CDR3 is CAIQWGQGAVGYTF. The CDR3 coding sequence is TGTGCCATACAGTGGGGACAGGGCGCCGTGGGCTACACCTTC.

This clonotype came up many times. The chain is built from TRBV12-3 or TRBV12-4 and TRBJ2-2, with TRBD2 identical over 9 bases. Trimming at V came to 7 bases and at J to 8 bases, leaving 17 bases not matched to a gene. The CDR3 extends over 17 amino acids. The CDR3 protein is CASTHFPPGLALGELFF. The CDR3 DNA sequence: TGTGCCAGCACCCATTTCCCCCCTGGACTAGCGTTAGGGGAGCTGTTTTTT.

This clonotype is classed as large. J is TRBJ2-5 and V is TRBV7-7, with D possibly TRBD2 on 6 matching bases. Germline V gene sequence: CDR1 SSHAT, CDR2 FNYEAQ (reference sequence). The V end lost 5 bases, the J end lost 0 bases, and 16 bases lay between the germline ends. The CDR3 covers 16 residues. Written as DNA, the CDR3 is TGTGCCAGCAGCGCGGCGGGGCCACCGTACCAAGAGACCCAGTACTTC. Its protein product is CASSAAGPPYQETQYF.

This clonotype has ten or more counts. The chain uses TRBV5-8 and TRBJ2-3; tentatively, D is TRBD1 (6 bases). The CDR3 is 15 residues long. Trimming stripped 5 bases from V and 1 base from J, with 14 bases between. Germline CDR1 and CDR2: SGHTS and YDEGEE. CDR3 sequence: CASSFGQPRTDTQYF. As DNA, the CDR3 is TGTGCCAGCAGTTTCGGACAGCCCCGCACAGATACGCAGTATTTT.

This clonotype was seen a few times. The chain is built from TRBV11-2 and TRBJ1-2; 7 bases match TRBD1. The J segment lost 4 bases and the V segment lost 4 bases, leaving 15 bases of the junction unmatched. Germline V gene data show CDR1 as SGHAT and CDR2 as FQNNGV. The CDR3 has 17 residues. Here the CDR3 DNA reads TGTGCCAGCAGCTCCGACTCGACAGGGCGCGGGGGCTATGGCTACACCTTC. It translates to CASSSDSTGRGGYGYTF.

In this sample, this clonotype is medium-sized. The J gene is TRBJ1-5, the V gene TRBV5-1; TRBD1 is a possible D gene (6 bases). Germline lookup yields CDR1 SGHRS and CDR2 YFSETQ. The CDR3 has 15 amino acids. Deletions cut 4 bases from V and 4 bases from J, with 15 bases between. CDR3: CASSPMDSTNQPQHF. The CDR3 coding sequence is TGCGCCAGCAGCCCGATGGACAGCACGAATCAGCCCCAGCATTTT.

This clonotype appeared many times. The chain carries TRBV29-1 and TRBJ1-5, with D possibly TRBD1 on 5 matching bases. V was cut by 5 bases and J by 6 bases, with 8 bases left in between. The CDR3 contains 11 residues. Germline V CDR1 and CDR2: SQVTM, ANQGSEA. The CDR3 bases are TGCAGCGTTACGAGGGGTCAGCCCCAGCATTTT. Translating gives CSVTRGQPQHF.

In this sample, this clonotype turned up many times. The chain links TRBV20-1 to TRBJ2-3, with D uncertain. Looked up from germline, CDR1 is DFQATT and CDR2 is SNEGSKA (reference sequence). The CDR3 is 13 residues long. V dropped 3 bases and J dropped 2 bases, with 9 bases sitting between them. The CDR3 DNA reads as TGCAGTGCTAGCAACCCAGCCACAGATACGCAGTATTTT. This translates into CSASNPATDTQYF.

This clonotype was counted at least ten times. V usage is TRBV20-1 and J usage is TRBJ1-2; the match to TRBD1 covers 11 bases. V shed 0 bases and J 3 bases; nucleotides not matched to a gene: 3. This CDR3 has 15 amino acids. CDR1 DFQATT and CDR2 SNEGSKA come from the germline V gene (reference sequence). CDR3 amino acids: CSAREGQGAYYGYTF. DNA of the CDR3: TGCAGTGCTAGAGAAGGACAGGGGGCGTACTATGGCTACACCTTC.

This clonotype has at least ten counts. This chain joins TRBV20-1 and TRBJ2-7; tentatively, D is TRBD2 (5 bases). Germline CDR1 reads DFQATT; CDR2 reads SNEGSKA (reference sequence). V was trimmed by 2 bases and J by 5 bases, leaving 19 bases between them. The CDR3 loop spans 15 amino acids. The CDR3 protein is CSARSGPLLGDEQYF. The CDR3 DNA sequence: TGCAGTGCTAGATCCGGACCCCTACTCGGGGACGAGCAGTACTTC.

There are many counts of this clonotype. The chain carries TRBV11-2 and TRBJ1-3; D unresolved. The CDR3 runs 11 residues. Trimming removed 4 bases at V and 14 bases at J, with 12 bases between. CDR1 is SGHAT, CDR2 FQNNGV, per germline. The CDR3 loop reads CASSSGRELYF. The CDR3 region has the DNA TGTGCCAGCAGCTCGGGGAGGGAGCTATATTTT.

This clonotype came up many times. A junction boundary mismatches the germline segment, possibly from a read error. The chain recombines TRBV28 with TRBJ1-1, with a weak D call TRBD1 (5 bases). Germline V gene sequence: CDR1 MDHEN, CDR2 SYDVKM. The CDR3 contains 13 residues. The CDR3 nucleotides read TGTGCCAGCAGTCCGGGGGAGCCTCCAAGGGTAGGCTTT. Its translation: CASSPGEPPRVGF.